This TCR beta chain was obtained from a study of OX40 agonist ivuxolimab in advanced cancers. In the study overall: Patients were dosed intravenously with ivuxolimab at 0.01 to 10 mg/kg every 2 weeks. Study conclusions and caveats: Clones of CD4+ and CD8+ blood T cells grew by week 6 at doses of 0.1 to 3.0 mg/kg. Among the lowest peripheral clonal expansion occurred in 0.1-3.0 mg/kg partial responders.

CDR3 length equals 13 residues. The germline V gene has CDR1 KGHSH and CDR2 LQKENI. With 3 bases clipped from V and 6 bases from J, the junction kept 2 bases outside the gene matches. The data were produced by immunoSEQ multiplex PCR, yet TCRdb's version contains in-frame clones alone and is incomplete. The sample shows about 51,000 clones, 60% to 80% of them seen only once. Exclusion applied to patients with autoimmune disease history or systemic immunosuppression. Concerning this clone itself: Its specificity is not known.

The clonotype was recovered from an adult with an advanced solid tumor such as melanoma, head and neck, liver or kidney cancer. This chain connects TRBV18 to TRBJ1-5, with 7 bases lining up with TRBD1. Specimen: CD4+ or CD8+ T cells sorted from blood, collected in a trial of the OX40 agonist ivuxolimab. This chain's CDR3 is CASSPEGAQPQHF. The CDR3 coding sequence is TGTGCCAGCTCACCGGAGGGGGCTCAGCCCCAGCATTTT.